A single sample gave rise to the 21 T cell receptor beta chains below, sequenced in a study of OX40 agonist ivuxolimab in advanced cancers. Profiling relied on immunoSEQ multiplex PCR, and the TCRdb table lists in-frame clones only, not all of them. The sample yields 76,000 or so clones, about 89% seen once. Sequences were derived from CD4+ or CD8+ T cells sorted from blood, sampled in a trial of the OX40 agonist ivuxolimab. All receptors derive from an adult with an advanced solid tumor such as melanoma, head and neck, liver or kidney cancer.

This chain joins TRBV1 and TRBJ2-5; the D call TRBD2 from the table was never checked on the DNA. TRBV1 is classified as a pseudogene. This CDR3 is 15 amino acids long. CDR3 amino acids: CTSSQDMTRQETQYF. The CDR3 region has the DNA TGCACCAGCAGCCAAGATATGACTAGACAAGAGACCCAGTACTTC.

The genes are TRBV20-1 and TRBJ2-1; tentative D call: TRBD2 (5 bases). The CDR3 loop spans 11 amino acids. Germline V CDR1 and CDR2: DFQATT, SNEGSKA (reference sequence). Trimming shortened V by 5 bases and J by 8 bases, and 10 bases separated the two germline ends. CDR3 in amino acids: CSAPEGDEQFF. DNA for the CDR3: TGCAGTGCTCCAGAGGGCGATGAGCAGTTCTTC.

This chain's CDR3 is CASSLSYSGQGQETQYF. CDR3 coding DNA: TGTGCCAGCAGTTTATCATACTCTGGACAGGGGCAAGAGACCCAGTACTTC. The chain has TRBV28 and TRBJ2-5; 9 nucleotides agree with TRBD1. This CDR3 comprises 17 residues. V gave up 1 base and J gave up 2 bases; unmatched junction bases: 8. Germline CDR1 MDHEN, CDR2 SYDVKM.

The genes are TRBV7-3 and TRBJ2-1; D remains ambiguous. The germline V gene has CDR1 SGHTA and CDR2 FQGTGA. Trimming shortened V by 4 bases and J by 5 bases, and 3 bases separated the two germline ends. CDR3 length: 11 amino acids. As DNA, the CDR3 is TGTGCCAGCAGCTACAACAATGAGCAGTTCTTC. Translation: CASSYNNEQFF. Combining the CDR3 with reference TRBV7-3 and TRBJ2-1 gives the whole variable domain GAGVSQTPSNKVTEKGKYVELRCDPISGHTALYWYRQSLGQGPEFLIYFQGTGAADDSGLPNDRFFAVRPEGSVSTLKIQRTERGDSAVYLCASSYNNEQFFGPGTRLTVL.

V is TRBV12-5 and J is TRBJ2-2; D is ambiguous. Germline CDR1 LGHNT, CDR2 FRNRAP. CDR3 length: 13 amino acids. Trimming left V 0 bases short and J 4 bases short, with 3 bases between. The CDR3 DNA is TGTGCTAGTGGTTTGGTACGCACCGGGGAGCTGTTTTTT. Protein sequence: CASGLVRTGELFF.

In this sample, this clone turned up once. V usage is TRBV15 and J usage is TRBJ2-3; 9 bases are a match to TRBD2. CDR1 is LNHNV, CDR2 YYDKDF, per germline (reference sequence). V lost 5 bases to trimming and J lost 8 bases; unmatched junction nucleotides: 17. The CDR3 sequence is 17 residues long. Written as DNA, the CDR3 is TGTGCCACCAGCGTCAGGACTAGTGGCGGGAGGGCCGTTACGCAGTATTTT. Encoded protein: CATSVRTSGGRAVTQYF.

The CDR3 reads CASSLALHLYEQYF. In DNA, the CDR3 is TGTGCCAGCAGCTTAGCCCTACATCTCTACGAGCAGTACTTC. V is TRBV11-1 and J is TRBJ2-7, with D unresolved. The ends were cut back, 0 bases at V and 3 bases at J, with 9 bases in the middle. The germline V gene encodes CDR1 SGHAT and CDR2 FQDESV (reference sequence). The CDR3 is made up of 14 amino acids.

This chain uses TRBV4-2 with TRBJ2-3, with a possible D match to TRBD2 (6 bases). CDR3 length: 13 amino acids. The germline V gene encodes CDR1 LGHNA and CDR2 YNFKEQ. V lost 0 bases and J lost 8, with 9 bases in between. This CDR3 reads CASSQDPGVTQYF. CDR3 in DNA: TGTGCCAGCAGCCAAGATCCGGGAGTTACGCAGTATTTT.

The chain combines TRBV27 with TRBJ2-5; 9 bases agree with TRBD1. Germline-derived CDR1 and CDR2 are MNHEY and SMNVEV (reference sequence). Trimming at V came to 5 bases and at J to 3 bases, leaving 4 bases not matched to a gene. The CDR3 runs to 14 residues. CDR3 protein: CASSLWTGEETQYF. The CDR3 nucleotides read TGTGCCAGCAGTCTCTGGACAGGGGAAGAGACCCAGTACTTC.

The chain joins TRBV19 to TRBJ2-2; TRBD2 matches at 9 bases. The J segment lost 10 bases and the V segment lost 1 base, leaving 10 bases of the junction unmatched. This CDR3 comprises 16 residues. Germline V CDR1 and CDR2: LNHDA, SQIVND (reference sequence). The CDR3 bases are TGTGCCAGTAGTATAGTCGCTAGCGGGACCCGTGAGGAGCTGTTTTTT. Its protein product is CASSIVASGTREELFF.

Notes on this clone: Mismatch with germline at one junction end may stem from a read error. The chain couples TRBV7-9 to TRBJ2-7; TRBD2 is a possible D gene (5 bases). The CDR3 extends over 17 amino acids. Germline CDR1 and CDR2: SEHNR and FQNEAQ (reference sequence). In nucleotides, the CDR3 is TGTGCCAGCACCTTACCCCGGGAAGGGCACCCGTCCTACGAGCAGTACTTC. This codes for CASTLPREGHPSYEQYF.

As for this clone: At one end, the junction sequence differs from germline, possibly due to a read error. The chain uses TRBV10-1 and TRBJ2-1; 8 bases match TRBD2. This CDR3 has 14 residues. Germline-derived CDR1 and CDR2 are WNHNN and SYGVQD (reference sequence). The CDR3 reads CASRESAGVGEQFF. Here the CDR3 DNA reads TGCGCCAGCAGGGAGTCAGCGGGAGTAGGCGAGCAGTTCTTC.

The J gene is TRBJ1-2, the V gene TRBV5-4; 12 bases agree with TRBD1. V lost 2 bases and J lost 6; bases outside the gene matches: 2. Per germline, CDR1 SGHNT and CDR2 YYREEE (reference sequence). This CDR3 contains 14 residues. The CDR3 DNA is TGTGCCAGCAGCTTCGGGACAGGGGGCGATGGCTACACCTTC. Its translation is CASSFGTGGDGYTF.

DNA of the CDR3: TGCGCCAGCAGCCAAGGTTATCAGGACTCCTACGAGCAGTACTTC. Its translation: CASSQGYQDSYEQYF. The chain combines TRBV4-1 with TRBJ2-7; D call uncertain. Germline CDR1 MGHRA, CDR2 YSYEKL. The CDR3 is made up of 15 amino acids. V gave up 1 base and J gave up 0 bases, with 10 bases separating them.

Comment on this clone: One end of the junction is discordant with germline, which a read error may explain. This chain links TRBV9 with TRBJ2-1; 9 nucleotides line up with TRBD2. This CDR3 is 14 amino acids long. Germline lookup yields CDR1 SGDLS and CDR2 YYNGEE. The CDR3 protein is CASSVELAGDEQLF. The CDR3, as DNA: TGTGCCAGCAGCGTAGAATTAGCGGGAGACGAGCAGCTCTTC.

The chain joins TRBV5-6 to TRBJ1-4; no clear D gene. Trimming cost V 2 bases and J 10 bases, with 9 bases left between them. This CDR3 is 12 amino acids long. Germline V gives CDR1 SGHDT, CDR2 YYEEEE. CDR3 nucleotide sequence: TGTGCCAGCAGCTTTGGACCCGGAAAACTGTTTTTT. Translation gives CASSFGPGKLFF.

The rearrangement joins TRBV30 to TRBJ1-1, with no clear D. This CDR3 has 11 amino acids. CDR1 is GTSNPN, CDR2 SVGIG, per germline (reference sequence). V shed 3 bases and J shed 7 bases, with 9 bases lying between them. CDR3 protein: CAWSDGYEAFF. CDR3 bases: TGTGCCTGGAGCGATGGGTATGAAGCTTTCTTT.

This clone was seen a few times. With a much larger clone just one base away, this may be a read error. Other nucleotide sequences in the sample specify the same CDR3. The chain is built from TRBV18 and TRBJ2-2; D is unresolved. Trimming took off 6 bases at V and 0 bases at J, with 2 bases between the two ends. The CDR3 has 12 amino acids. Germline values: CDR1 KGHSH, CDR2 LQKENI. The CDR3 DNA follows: TGTGCCAGCTCGCCGAACACCGGGGAGCTGTTTTTT. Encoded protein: CASSPNTGELFF.

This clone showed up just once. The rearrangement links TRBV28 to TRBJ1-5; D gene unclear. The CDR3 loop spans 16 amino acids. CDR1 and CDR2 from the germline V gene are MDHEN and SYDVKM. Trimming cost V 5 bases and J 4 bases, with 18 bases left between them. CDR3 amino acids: CASSSLSPPGNQPQHF. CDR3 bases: TGTGCCAGCAGTAGTCTTTCCCCGCCGGGAAATCAGCCCCAGCATTTT.

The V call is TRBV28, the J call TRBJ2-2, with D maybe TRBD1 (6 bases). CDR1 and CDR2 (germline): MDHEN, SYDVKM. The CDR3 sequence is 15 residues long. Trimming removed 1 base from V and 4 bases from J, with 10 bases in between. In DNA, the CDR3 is TGTGCCAGCAGTTTATCGGGACACCGCACCGGGGAGCTGTTTTTT. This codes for CASSLSGHRTGELFF.

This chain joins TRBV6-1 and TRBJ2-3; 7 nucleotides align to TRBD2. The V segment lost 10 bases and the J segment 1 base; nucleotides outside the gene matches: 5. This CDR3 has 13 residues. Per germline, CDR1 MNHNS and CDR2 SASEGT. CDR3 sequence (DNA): TGTGCCACCTGGGAGGGGCGCACAGATACGCAGTATTTT. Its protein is CATWEGRTDTQYF.